These T cell receptor beta chains were read from a single sample in a study of preoperative IRX-2 immunotherapy in early breast cancer. Generated by immunoSEQ multiplex PCR, the TCRdb table keeps only in-frame clones and is missing some. The sample has around 60,000 clones; less than 95% are singletons. This material was collected from a patient treated with IRX-2 immunotherapy. Source of these receptors: a human donor with breast cancer. CDR3s include the opening cysteine and the closing phenylalanine or tryptophan. The D gene is left open where the match is weak. The size entry is marked missing in some rows and otherwise reads once, few, many or a size class.

V gene	clone size	D gene	J gene	CDR3 protein	CDR3 DNA
TRBV28	.	.	TRBJ1-4	CASSTEQATNEKLFF	TGTGCCAGCAGTACCGAACAGGCAACTAATGAAAAACTGTTTTTT
TRBV6-1	.	.	TRBJ2-2	CASSEPMIRAPPVSGELFF	TGTGCCAGCAGTGAGCCTATGATTCGCGCCCCCCCGGTTTCCGGGGAGCTGTTTTTT
TRBV28	once	.	TRBJ2-1	CASSTRVGGIFGGQFF	TGTGCCAGCAGCACACGGGTGGGCGGGATCTTCGGGGGGCAGTTCTTC
TRBV7-8	.	.	TRBJ2-7	CASSLLRGTSYEQYF	TGTGCCAGCAGCTTATTACGGGGTACTTCCTACGAGCAGTACTTC
TRBV28	.	.	TRBJ2-1	CASSSIPRGFDEQFF	TGTGCCAGCAGTTCGATACCCAGAGGTTTCGATGAGCAGTTCTTC
TRBV29-1	.	.	TRBJ1-1	CSAYPGNTEAFF	TGCAGCGCATACCCGGGGAACACTGAAGCTTTCTTT
TRBV2	.	TRBD1	TRBJ1-1	CASMTGMGTEAFF	TGTGCCAGCATGACAGGGATGGGCACTGAAGCTTTCTTT
TRBV2	few	TRBD1	TRBJ1-2	CASRGIGQGYHGYTF	TGTGCCAGCCGCGGGATAGGACAGGGCTATCATGGCTACACCTTC
TRBV7-2	few	.	TRBJ2-3	CASSLEIEDIRRVSTQYF	TGTGCCAGCAGCTTAGAAATTGAGGATATTCGAAGAGTTAGTACGCAGTATTTT
TRBV29-1	.	.	TRBJ2-2	CSVPLASSGELFF	TGCAGCGTCCCACTAGCATCTTCCGGGGAGCTGTTTTTT
TRBV5-1	.	TRBD2	TRBJ2-1	CASSLALRGTSGGSYNEQFF	TGCGCCAGCAGCTTGGCCCTTAGGGGGACTAGCGGGGGGTCATACAATGAGCAGTTCTTC
TRBV7-6	.	TRBD1	TRBJ2-7	CASSRTGDEQYF	TGTGCCAGCAGCCGGACAGGGGACGAGCAGTACTTC
TRBV10-3	.	TRBD1	TRBJ2-2	CAIRVGQLNTGELFF	TGTGCCATCAGAGTGGGACAGCTCAACACCGGGGAGCTGTTTTTT
TRBV5-4	.	.	TRBJ1-1	CASSLGGTMNTEAFF	TGTGCCAGCAGCTTGGGGGGGACAATGAACACTGAAGCTTTCTTT
TRBV2	.	TRBD2	TRBJ2-5	CASSAGAGEGETQYF	TGTGCCAGCAGCGCGGGAGCGGGGGAGGGGGAGACCCAGTACTTC
TRBV7-9	.	.	TRBJ1-3	CASSRAPGARDTIYF	TGTGCCAGCAGCCGAGCTCCGGGAGCCCGGGACACCATATATTTT
TRBV5-1	.	.	TRBJ1-1	CASQRTAGTRTEAFF	TGCGCCAGTCAGAGAACGGCCGGGACTCGAACTGAAGCTTTCTTT
TRBV13	.	.	TRBJ2-5	CASSLGGAAGETQYF	TGTGCCAGCAGCTTAGGCGGGGCCGCGGGGGAGACCCAGTACTTC
TRBV2	.	.	TRBJ2-7	CASSVGATSSYEQYF	TGTGCCAGCAGCGTGGGGGCCACCAGCTCCTACGAGCAGTACTTC
TRBV4-2	.	.	TRBJ2-7	CASSQEIRGPATEQYF	TGTGCCAGCAGCCAAGAGATCCGGGGCCCGGCTACCGAGCAGTACTTC
TRBV30	.	.	TRBJ1-1	CAWSSHRKNTEAFF	TGTGCCTGGAGTAGCCACAGGAAGAACACTGAAGCTTTCTTT
TRBV11-1	.	.	TRBJ2-7	CASSFPRDSNRVYEQYF	TGTGCCAGCAGCTTCCCCCGGGACTCAAATCGGGTCTACGAGCAGTACTTC
TRBV5-1	.	TRBD1	TRBJ1-1	CASSSGTGVTEAFF	TGCGCCAGCAGCTCCGGGACAGGGGTTACTGAAGCTTTCTTT
TRBV9	once	TRBD2	TRBJ2-3	CASGVGGGDTQYF	TGTGCCAGCGGCGTGGGCGGGGGGGATACGCAGTATTTT
TRBV7-2	.	.	TRBJ2-7	CASSPPGRSVEQYF	TGTGCCAGCAGCCCCCCAGGGAGATCAGTCGAGCAGTACTTC
TRBV5-1	.	TRBD2	TRBJ2-7	CASSLEWEGLHEQYF	TGCGCCAGCAGCTTGGAGTGGGAGGGCCTCCACGAGCAGTACTTC
TRBV11-2	.	TRBD1	TRBJ2-7	CASRKTGSYEQYF	TGTGCCAGCAGGAAGACAGGGTCCTACGAGCAGTACTTC
TRBV28	.	.	TRBJ1-3	CASSLPSRGNTIYF	TGTGCCAGCAGTTTACCCAGTCGCGGAAACACCATATATTTT
TRBV28	.	.	TRBJ2-5	CASSHGETQYF	TGTGCCAGCAGCCACGGAGAGACCCAGTACTTC
TRBV27	.	.	TRBJ1-1	CASRVPGRMGIEAFF	TGTGCCAGCAGGGTGCCGGGAAGGATGGGTATTGAAGCTTTCTTT
TRBV5-4	.	.	TRBJ1-2	CASSLEGDYGYTF	TGTGCCAGCAGCTTGGAGGGTGACTATGGCTACACCTTC
TRBV6-6	.	.	TRBJ1-4	CASSYSIRIDEKLFF	TGTGCCAGCAGTTACTCGATCAGGATAGATGAAAAACTGTTTTTT